A selection of T cell receptor beta chains follows, all from one sample in a study of blood T cell repertoires in COVID-19. Some clones are missing from TCRdb's copy, which holds only in-frame ones; the method was immunoSEQ multiplex PCR. The sample contains around 30,000 clones, 88% of which appear only once. Material for sequencing was peripheral blood. These receptors were taken from a human donor in a cohort sampled during active COVID-19. The CDR3 runs from the conserved cysteine through the conserved F or W. The D gene is left open where the match is weak.

V: TRBV4-2; D: TRBD2; J: TRBJ2-3; CDR3: CASSQDGNPSGGTDTQYF
V: TRBV27; D: TRBD1; J: TRBJ2-1; CDR3: CASSQPTGGSYNEQFF
V: TRBV18; D: TRBD2; J: TRBJ2-4; CDR3: CASSPKTSGAALAKNIQYF
V: TRBV12-5; D: .; J: TRBJ2-7; CDR3: CASGLGGGGLYEQYF
V: TRBV7-3; D: .; J: TRBJ1-2; CDR3: CASSLDYYTGYTF
V: TRBV29-1; D: .; J: TRBJ2-3; CDR3: CSVEGGSINTDTQYF
V: TRBV5-3; D: TRBD2; J: TRBJ2-3; CDR3: CARSRGLAGTSTDTQYF
V: TRBV18; D: TRBD1; J: TRBJ1-5; CDR3: CASSPTGTGRGNQPQHF
V: TRBV6-1; D: TRBD2; J: TRBJ2-5; CDR3: CASSELAGGQETQYF
V: TRBV2; D: .; J: TRBJ2-7; CDR3: CASSETGPSYEQYF
V: TRBV18; D: TRBD1; J: TRBJ2-7; CDR3: CASSGQGLGASEQYF
V: TRBV18; D: .; J: TRBJ1-1; CDR3: CASSPLVHMNTEAFF
V: TRBV4-1; D: .; J: TRBJ1-1; CDR3: CASSERVNTEAFF
V: TRBV7-9; D: .; J: TRBJ2-2; CDR3: CASSPKRGTNTGELFF
V: TRBV18; D: .; J: TRBJ1-1; CDR3: CASSPQAIRPGQKREAFF
V: TRBV19; D: .; J: TRBJ1-1; CDR3: CASSIRDTEAFF
V: TRBV11-2; D: .; J: TRBJ1-1; CDR3: CASSLVGGDPMLGNTEAFF
V: TRBV28; D: .; J: TRBJ1-1; CDR3: CASSLTRRTEAFF
V: TRBV28; D: .; J: TRBJ2-5; CDR3: CASSLGGGRETQYF
V: TRBV7-3; D: .; J: TRBJ2-3; CDR3: CASSLAGTSTDTQYF